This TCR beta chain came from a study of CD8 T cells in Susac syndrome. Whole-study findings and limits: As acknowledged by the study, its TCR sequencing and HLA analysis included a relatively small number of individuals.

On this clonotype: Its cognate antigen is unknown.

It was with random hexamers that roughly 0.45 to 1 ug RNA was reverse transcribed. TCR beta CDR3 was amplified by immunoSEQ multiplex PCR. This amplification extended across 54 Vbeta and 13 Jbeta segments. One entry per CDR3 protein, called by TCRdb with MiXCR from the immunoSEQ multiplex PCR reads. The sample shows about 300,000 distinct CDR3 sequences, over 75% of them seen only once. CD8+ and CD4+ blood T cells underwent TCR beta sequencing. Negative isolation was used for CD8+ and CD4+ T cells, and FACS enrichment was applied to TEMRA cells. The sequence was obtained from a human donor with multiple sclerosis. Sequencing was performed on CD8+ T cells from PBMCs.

The CDR3 loop is CASRGGTEAGVLATDTQYF. CDR3 DNA sequence: TGTGCCAGCAGAGGGGGTACGGAAGCGGGAGTCCTCGCCACAGATACGCAGTATTTT. V usage is TRBV5-5 and J usage is TRBJ2-3; 8 bases match TRBD2. V lost 5 bases, J lost 2 bases, and 19 bases stayed unmatched. CDR3 length: 19 residues. CDR1 and CDR2 from the germline V gene are SGHKS and YYEKEE (reference sequence).